This TCR beta chain was retrieved from a study of cytomegalovirus exposure and HLA in healthy donors. In regard to this clone: Its antigen is still unknown.

Study outcomes and limitations: What a later analysis showed was that several of the most significant clusters appeared linked to common viral pathogens. A highly shared variant cluster was judged a likely technical artifact.

The primer mix had 60 Vbeta and 13 Jbeta primers. Data came from immunoSEQ multiplex PCR; TCRdb stores just in-frame clones and leaves some out. The sample shows approximately 100,000 clones, approximately 9% of them seen only once. CDR3 length equals 17 residues. Per the germline V gene, CDR1 is MNHEY and CDR2 is SMNVEV (reference sequence). Trimming at V came to 5 bases and at J to 0 bases, leaving 8 bases not matched to a gene. The sample was PBMCs. The chain recombines TRBV27 with TRBJ2-4; 9 positions agree with TRBD2. The TCR sequence derives from a man aged 50-59 years in good health and CMV-seropositive. CDR3 amino acids: CASSARTSAVAKNIQYF. DNA for the CDR3: TGTGCCAGCAGTGCACGGACTAGCGCGGTAGCCAAAAACATTCAGTACTTC.